This TCR beta chain emerged from a study of neurological immune-mediated disorders. Overall study context: A relapsing-remitting course was seen in about 90% of the roughly 35 multiple sclerosis patients and a secondary progressive course in 3.

Germline V gene lookup returns CDR1 DFQATT and CDR2 SNEGSKA (reference sequence). CDR3 length: 14 amino acids. The V and J ends lost 4 bases and 0 bases respectively, with 9 bases between them. Synthesis of cDNA was performed by 5'RACE using 10-nucleotide random UMIs. TCRdb processed the 5' RACE reads anew with MiXCR; each CDR3 protein has one entry. The sample contains under 25,000 distinct CDR3 sequences, 2% to 3% of which appear only once. The starting material, 2 million PBMCs stored at -80 C, gave rise to the unsorted libraries. Study-level points and caveats: The absence of shared CDR3 amino acid sequences among expanded clones across subjects suggests private repertoires in all groups.

Only a few counts were recorded for this clonotype. The antigen is undetermined. The chain recombines TRBV20-1 with TRBJ1-4; D call uncertain. The source is a woman under 30 with multiple sclerosis. Sequencing used PBMCs. CDR3 bases: TGCAGTGCTACGGTCTACACAACTAATGAAAAACTGTTTTTT. It translates to CSATVYTTNEKLFF.